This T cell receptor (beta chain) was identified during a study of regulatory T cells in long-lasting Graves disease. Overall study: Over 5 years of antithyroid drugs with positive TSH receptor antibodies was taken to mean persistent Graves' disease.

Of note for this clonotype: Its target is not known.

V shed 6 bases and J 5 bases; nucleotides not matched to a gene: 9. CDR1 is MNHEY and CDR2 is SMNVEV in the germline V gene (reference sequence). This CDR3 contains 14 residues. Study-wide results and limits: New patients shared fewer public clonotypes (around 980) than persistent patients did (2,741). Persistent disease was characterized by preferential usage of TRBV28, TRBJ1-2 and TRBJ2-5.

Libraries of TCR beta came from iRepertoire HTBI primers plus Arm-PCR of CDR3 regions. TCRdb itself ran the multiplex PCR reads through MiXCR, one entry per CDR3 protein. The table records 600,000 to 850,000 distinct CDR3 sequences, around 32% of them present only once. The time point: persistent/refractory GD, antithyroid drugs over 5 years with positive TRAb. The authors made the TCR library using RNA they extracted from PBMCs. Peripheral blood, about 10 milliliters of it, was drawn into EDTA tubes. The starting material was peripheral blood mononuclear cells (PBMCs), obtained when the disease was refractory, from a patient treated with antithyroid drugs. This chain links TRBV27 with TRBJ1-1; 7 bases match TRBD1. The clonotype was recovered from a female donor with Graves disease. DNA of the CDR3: TGTGCCAGCAGCACAAGGGGGCAAGGGACTGAAGCTTTCTTT. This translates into CASSTRGQGTEAFF.